This T cell receptor beta chain was sequenced in a study of blood T cell repertoires in COVID-19. Assay used: immunoSEQ multiplex PCR; TCRdb lists only in-frame clones, some missing. The data show 300,000 to 400,000 clones, 80% to 90% seen once. This receptor was identified in a man aged 30-40 years who had recovered from COVID-19. The specimen was PBMCs or T cells enriched from blood (not recorded which).

The CDR3 is CASSQGPETLYGYTF. In nucleotides, the CDR3 is TGTGCCAGCAGCCAGGGTCCGGAGACACTCTATGGCTACACCTTC. The rearrangement links TRBV7-3 to TRBJ1-2; D is possibly TRBD1 (5 bases). CDR1 is SGHTA and CDR2 is FQGTGA in the germline V gene. The CDR3 length is 15 residues. V lost 5 bases and J lost 4, with 17 bases in between.